This T cell receptor (beta chain) was observed in a study of T cells after yellow fever vaccination (dated by TCRdb to between 2019 and 2020). The study in broad terms: The SMART-Seq v4 Ultra Low Input RNA kit was used to prepare libraries from fractions with low cell numbers. Two healthy male donors, one aged 18 to 30 and one aged 30 to 40 years, made up the cohort. Bulk TCR alpha and beta repertoires were sequenced longitudinally to track T-cell clones before and after primary and booster YFV17D yellow fever vaccination. Blood was collected at multiple timepoints before and after primary and secondary immunization, and bulk PBMC replicates and cell subsets were isolated. The paper's findings and limits, for the study overall: A small share of clonotypes occurred in both CD4 and CD8 compartments, likely arising from convergent recombination. Only two donors were included in the study, so the extent to which the findings can be generalized is limited. Computational filtering was needed because FACS-sorted repertoires could contain abundant contaminating clonotypes from the bulk population. Most clones expanded after primary vaccination (approximately 95% of CD4 and roughly 90% of CD8) were re-detected after the booster, suggesting that broad memory maintenance occurred. Compared with the primary T-cell response, the secondary T-cell response was faster but weaker, reaching its peak on day 5 rather than on day 15.

This specimen's treatment or condition label, per the study, means: live attenuated yellow fever vaccine strain. A standard Ficoll-Paque protocol was used to isolate PBMCs from peripheral blood. Dynabeads CD4 and CD8 positive selection kits were used to isolate the CD4 and CD8 T-cell fractions. TriZol was used to extract RNA from bulk PBMCs, CD4 and CD8 fractions, and dextramer-positive and dextramer-negative fractions. About this clonotype itself: Its cognate antigen has yet to be identified. No much larger clone exists at a distance of one base, and base qualities are not known.

Synthesis of TCR cDNA relied on 5'RACE template switching, a step that introduced a universal primer site along with unique molecular identifiers. Priming of cDNA synthesis was performed from both the TCR alpha and TCR beta constant segments. Library amplification used two PCR steps, and the second PCR step added sample barcodes and sequencing adapters. Libraries were sequenced on Illumina HiSeq 2500 (2x100 bp) or NovaSeq (2x150 bp). The study's processing was this. MIGEC handled demultiplexing of reads and collapsing into UMI consensus sequences, while MiXCR performed V(D)J alignment. Vaccine-responding clonotypes were defined with edgeR using replicate PBMC samples, requiring FDR below 0.01 and a log2 fold change above 5 up to day 15. CD4 or CD8 identity was assigned to each bulk clonotype according to whether the clonotype was present at higher abundance in the sequenced CD4 repertoire or the sequenced CD8 repertoire. TCRdb reprocessing: public reads trimmed at Q25 with fastp, clones called with MiXCR, in-frame beta chains kept. Identical CDR3 proteins give one entry, which carries the most common genes and DNA. What appears here as the V and J calls and clone size reflects TCRdb's work, not the paper's. This sample is represented by 200,000 to 300,000 distinct CDR3 sequences; 13% of them were singletons. In total, the top ten clones hold 0.45% to 0.65% of the sample.

The germline V gene (reference sequence) sets CDR1 to DFQATT and CDR2 to SNEGSKA. The CDR3, from cysteine to phenylalanine, totals 14 residues. Only the CDR3 part of the read is kept: 42 bases, read in frame from the first base. Germline trimming: 5 bases from V, 4 bases from J; junction bases outside gene matches: 7. The receptor chain draws on TRBV20-1 and TRBJ2-2, and TRBD2 matches 7 of the central bases. This TCR derives from a man aged 25-45 years who received the YFV17D yellow fever vaccine. The starting material was CD4+ T cells sorted from PBMCs, obtained 45 days after the yellow fever booster vaccination. The CDR3 region: CSAGGVPGTGELFF. The bases read TGCAGTGCTGGGGGGGTTCCGGGCACCGGGGAGCTGTTTTTT.